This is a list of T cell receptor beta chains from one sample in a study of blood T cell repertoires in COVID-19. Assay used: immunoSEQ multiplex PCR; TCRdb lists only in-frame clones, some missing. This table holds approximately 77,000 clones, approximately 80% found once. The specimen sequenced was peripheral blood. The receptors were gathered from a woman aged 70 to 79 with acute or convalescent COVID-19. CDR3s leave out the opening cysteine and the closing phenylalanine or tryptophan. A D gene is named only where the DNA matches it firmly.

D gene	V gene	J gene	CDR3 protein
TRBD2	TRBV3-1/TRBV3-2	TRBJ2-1	ASSQGQSGGAFLKQF
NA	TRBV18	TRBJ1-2	ASSPKGDIRAYGYT
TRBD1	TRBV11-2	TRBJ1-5	ASSKTGASNQPQH
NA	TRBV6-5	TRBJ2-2	ASKRGANTGELF
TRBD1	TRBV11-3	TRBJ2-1	ASSLTGIDNEQF
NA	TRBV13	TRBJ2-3	ASSTEQELPDTQY
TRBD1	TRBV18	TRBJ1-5	ASSPGQGEGQPQH
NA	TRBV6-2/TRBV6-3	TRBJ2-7	ASSYGASSYEQY
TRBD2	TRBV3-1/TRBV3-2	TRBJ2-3	ASSQLTSGDASTDTQY
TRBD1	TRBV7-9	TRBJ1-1	ASSPGTEMNTEAF
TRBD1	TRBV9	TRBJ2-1	ASSVEGQGLYNEQF
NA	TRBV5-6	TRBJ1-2	ASSLVSGGPLGYT
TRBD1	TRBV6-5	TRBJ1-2	ASSYAGTGGGYT
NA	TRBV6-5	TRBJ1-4	ASSYSWQGWEKLF
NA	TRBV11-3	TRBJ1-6	ASSSGGAVNSPLH
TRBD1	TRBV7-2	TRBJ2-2	ASSLTGQGVTGELF
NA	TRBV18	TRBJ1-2	ASSPPGQTTIYGYT
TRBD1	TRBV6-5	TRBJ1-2	ASSYQRQGLYGYT
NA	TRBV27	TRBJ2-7	ASSLSALLYEQY
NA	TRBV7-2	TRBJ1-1	ASSLAPTGYTEAF
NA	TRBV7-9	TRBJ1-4	ASSWETTVDEKLF
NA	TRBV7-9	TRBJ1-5	ASSLAIEVWGANEPQH
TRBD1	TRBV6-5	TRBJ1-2	ASSPGQGMVYGYT
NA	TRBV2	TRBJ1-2	ASTSGGVVVVYGYT
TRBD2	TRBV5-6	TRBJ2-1	ASSLGLAGNEQF
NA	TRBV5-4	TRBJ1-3	ATVDISGNTIY
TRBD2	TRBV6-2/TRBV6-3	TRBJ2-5	ASSYAGSGGETQY
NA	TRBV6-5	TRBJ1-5	ASRVGDSNQPQH
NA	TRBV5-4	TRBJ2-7	ASSLGQVYEQY
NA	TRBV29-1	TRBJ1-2	SANPGQGISGYT
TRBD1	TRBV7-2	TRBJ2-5	ASSLAGQAKETQY
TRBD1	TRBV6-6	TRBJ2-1	ASSYPGQGKQF
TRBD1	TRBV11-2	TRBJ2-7	ASSLADRGYYEQY
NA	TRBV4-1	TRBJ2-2	ASSQGATGELF
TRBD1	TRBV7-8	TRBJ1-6	ASSRMPIHGSPAGTGNNSPLH
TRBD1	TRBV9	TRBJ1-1	ASRPWTGEGMGTEAF
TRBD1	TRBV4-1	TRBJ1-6	ASSQGGGETPLH
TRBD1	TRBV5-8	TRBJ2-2	ASSTGTANTGELF
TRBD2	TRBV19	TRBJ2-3	ASSTHSLAGAADTQY
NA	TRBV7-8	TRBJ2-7	ASSSRQDSSYEQY
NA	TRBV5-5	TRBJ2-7	ASSLPGYEQY
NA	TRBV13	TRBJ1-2	ASSLVTEFYGYT
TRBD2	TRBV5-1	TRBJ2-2	ASSSKLAGGHAGELF
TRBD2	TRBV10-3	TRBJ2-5	AISPKGAGGPETQY
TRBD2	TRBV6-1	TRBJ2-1	ASSEGAGLGESQF
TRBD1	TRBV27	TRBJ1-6	ASSRQGAEYNSPLH
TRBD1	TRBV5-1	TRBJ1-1	ASSLFPGQGLMNTEAF
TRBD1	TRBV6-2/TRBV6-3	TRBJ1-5	ASSYSTGVQPQH
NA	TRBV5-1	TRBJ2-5	ASSLIPASGETQY
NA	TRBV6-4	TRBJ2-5	ASLGSRTPRVSVYETQY
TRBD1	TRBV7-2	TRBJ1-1	ASSQYRGVTEAF
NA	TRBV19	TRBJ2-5	ASSIWGEETQY
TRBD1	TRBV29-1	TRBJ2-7	SVENRDRGTEQY
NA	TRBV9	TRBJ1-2	ASSVQGYGYT
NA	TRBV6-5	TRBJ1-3	ASSYSHGPSGNTIY
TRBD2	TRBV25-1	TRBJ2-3	ASSPGLGSSGRIDTQY
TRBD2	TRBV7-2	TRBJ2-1	ASSFPGHGGDNEQF
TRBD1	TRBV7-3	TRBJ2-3	ASSFRDRSTDTQY